The 7 T cell receptor beta chains reported below all come from one sample, sequenced in a study of blood T cells in healthy people across ages. A sample-barcoded 5' primer and a J-beta primer mix were used in a second PCR of about 7 to 11 cycles. MiXCR was run by TCRdb on the 5' RACE reads, yielding one entry per CDR3 protein. Found here are over 550,000 distinct CDR3 sequences, 25% to 35% of them singletons; the top ten hold around a sixth. The sample consisted of blood. All receptors come from an elderly woman in good health.

This clonotype was recorded a few times. This sequence joins TRBV19 and TRBJ1-6, with 11 bases identical to TRBD1. V lost 4 bases, J lost 9 bases, and 2 bases stayed unmatched. The CDR3 sequence is 14 residues long. CDR1 and CDR2 from the germline V gene are LNHDA and SQIVND (reference sequence). The CDR3 DNA reads TGTGCCAGTAGTACCGGACAGGGGGCTTCACCCCTCCACTTT. Amino acids: CASSTGQGASPLHF. Full variable domain (outside the CDR3, taken from reference TRBV19 and TRBJ1-6): DGGITQSPKYLFRKEGQNVTLSCEQNLNHDAMYWYRQDPGQGLRLIYYSQIVNDFQKGDIAEGYSVSREKKESFPLTVTSAQKNPTAFYLCASSTGQGASPLHFGNGTRLTVT.

This sequence joins TRBV6-5 and TRBJ1-1; a possible D gene is TRBD1 (5 bases). In germline, CDR1 is MNHEY, CDR2 SVGAGI. The V gene lost 0 bases and the J gene lost 8 bases, with 10 bases spanning the gap. The CDR3 is 13 residues long. The CDR3 DNA follows: TGTGCCAGCAGTTACTCAGCTAGGGGAGAAGCTTTCTTT. It codes for CASSYSARGEAFF.

This clonotype appeared many times. This chain links TRBV20-1 with TRBJ1-2; D is ambiguous. V lost 6 bases, J lost 1 base, and 12 bases lay in between. The germline gives CDR1 DFQATT, CDR2 SNEGSKA (reference sequence). The CDR3 has 13 amino acids. The CDR3 protein is CSAPGILNYGYTF. CDR3 nucleotide sequence: TGCAGTGCCCCGGGGATTCTTAACTATGGCTACACCTTC.

This clonotype showed up many times. The chain uses TRBV5-4 and TRBJ2-5, with 9 bases matching TRBD2. The CDR3 loop spans 15 amino acids. After removal of 4 bases from V and 5 bases from J, the junction contained 9 bases not matched to a gene. CDR1 is SGHNT, CDR2 YYREEE, per germline (reference sequence). CDR3 bases: TGTGCCAGCAGCCGCGGGACTAGCTGGGGCGAGACCCAGTACTTC. Protein product: CASSRGTSWGETQYF. Full variable domain (outside the CDR3, taken from reference TRBV5-4 and TRBJ2-5): ETGVTQSPTHLIKTRGQQVTLRCSSQSGHNTVSWYQQALGQGPQFIFQYYREEENGRGNFPPRFSGLQFPNYSSELNVNALELDDSALYLCASSRGTSWGETQYFGPGTRLLVL.

The chain carries TRBV5-5 and TRBJ2-5; 8 bases are a match to TRBD2. The ends lost 0 bases at V and 9 bases at J; junction bases unmatched: 7. The germline CDR1 and CDR2 sequences are SGHKS and YYEKEE (reference sequence). This CDR3 has 14 residues. CDR3 sequence (DNA): TGTGCCAGCAGCTTGGCCAACGGGGGGGCCCCCCAGTACTTC. Its translation: CASSLANGGAPQYF.

CDR3 protein: CASSLILAGPTGEQYF. CDR3 bases: TGTGCCAGCAGTTTAATACTAGCGGGACCCACCGGGGAGCAGTACTTC. V gene TRBV12-3 or TRBV12-4 combines with J gene TRBJ2-7, with 10 bases that match TRBD2. CDR3 length: 16 residues. The V segment lost 2 bases and the J segment 7 bases; nucleotides outside the gene matches: 11.

This clonotype was seen just once. CDR3 DNA sequence: TGTGCCATAATAGGGAGAAGCGGGTCCTACGAGCAGTACTTC. Amino acid sequence: CAIIGRSGSYEQYF. The rearrangement joins TRBV28 to TRBJ2-7; TRBD2 is a possible D gene (6 bases). The CDR3 loop spans 14 amino acids. V gave up 10 bases and J gave up 1 base, with 17 bases separating them. Per germline, CDR1 MDHEN and CDR2 SYDVKM.